The present entry profiles one T cell receptor (beta chain) with its context. There are 15 residues in the CDR3. Trimming shortened V by 3 bases and J by 7 bases, and 20 bases separated the two germline ends. Germline CDR1 SGHKS, CDR2 YYEKEE (reference sequence). Profiled with immunoSEQ multiplex PCR; TCRdb holds only in-frame clones, not every one. The table has roughly 150,000 clones, around 80% seen once. This entry belongs to a study of blood T cell repertoires in COVID-19. The TCR comes from a woman aged 45-60 years in a cohort sampled during active or convalescent COVID-19. What was sequenced was peripheral blood. This rearrangement joins TRBV5-5 to TRBJ2-7, with D maybe TRBD1 (6 bases). The CDR3 DNA reads as TGTGCCAGCAGCTCTCTGAACAGGGTCTTTGAAGAGCAGTACTTC. This codes for CASSSLNRVFEEQYF.